These 3 T cell receptor beta chains came from one sample sequenced in a study of technical replicates of blood from several donors. Only in-frame clones appear in the TCRdb table, and some are missing; sequencing was by immunoSEQ multiplex PCR. This sample has more than 65,000 clones, with 75% to 95% found just once. The sample was T cells isolated from PBMCs. The receptors shown here come from a human donor in good health.

V is TRBV7-2 and J is TRBJ1-2, with 11 bases aligning to TRBD1. From germline, CDR1 is SGHTA and CDR2 FQGNSA. J lost 6 bases, V lost 2 bases, and 8 bases had no gene match. The CDR3 has 16 amino acids. The CDR3 bases are TGTGCCAGCAGCTTATTAGGGACGGACAGGGGGCATGGCTACACCTTC. It encodes CASSLLGTDRGHGYTF.

This chain uses TRBV7-7 with TRBJ2-5; 11 positions match TRBD2. With 2 bases clipped from V and 1 base from J, the junction kept 3 bases outside the gene matches. The CDR3 sequence is 16 residues long. In germline, CDR1 is SSHAT, CDR2 FNYEAQ (reference sequence). In nucleotides, the CDR3 is TGTGCCAGCAGCTTAATGGGACTAGCGGTCCAAGAGACCCAGTACTTC. Protein product: CASSLMGLAVQETQYF.

V is TRBV28 and J is TRBJ2-7; no clear D. CDR1 is MDHEN, CDR2 SYDVKM, per germline. The CDR3 spans 13 residues. Trimming pared 2 bases from V and 3 bases from J, leaving 8 bases between. CDR3 sequence reads: CASSLTDLYEQYF. The DNA for the CDR3 is TGTGCCAGCAGTTTAACAGACCTCTACGAGCAGTACTTC.